The 29 T cell receptor delta chains given below trace back to one sample, sequenced in a study of Vγ9Vδ2 T cells in congenital toxoplasmosis. A single-tube template-switch cDNA reaction was primed with TRGC- and TRDC-specific primers. The TRGC primer was designed to bind both TRGC1 and TRGC2 constant genes. TCRdb ran CATT on the reads. The sample carries about 350 delta-chain clones, around half recorded once. The sample consisted of gamma-delta T cells from blood. The receptors here all came from a child younger than 10 born to a mother with Toxoplasma gondii infection during pregnancy, either congenitally infected or uninfected (not recorded which).

About this clone itself: A read error likely explains why the TCRdb protein, taken from a much larger clone, differs from this DNA's translation at residue 5; the protein shown is translated from the DNA. The chain has TRDV2 and TRDJ2, with 10 bases matching TRDD3. Assignment of the J gene here rests on matching the DNA to germline, because TCRdb gives none. The CDR3 is 15 amino acids. Germline loops: CDR1 GEAIGNYY, CDR2 EKD. V lost 3 bases and J lost 2; bases outside the gene matches: 2. The CDR3 region has the DNA TGTGCCTGTGACGCCTGGGGGATATTGACAGCACAACTCTTCTTT. Encoded protein: CACDAWGILTAQLFF.

Concerning this clone itself: This DNA's translation and the protein TCRdb lists, from a much larger clone, do not match at residue 4, likely due to a read error; the protein shown is translated from the DNA. The rearrangement links TRDV2 to TRDJ2; 10 positions agree with TRDD3. TCRdb does not report a J gene; here it was assigned by matching the DNA to germline references. The CDR3 consists of 15 residues. Germline values: CDR1 GEAIGNYY, CDR2 EKD. This chain's CDR3 is CACVTWGILTAQLFF. Here the CDR3 DNA reads TGTGCCTGTGTCACCTGGGGGATATTGACAGCACAACTCTTCTTT.

This clone came up once. TCRdb shows a much larger clone's protein in place of this DNA's translation, and the two differ at residue 5, likely through a read error; the protein shown is translated from the DNA. The V and J genes are TRDV3 and TRDJ1, with 13 bases that match TRDD3. Assignment of the J gene here rests on matching the DNA to germline, because TCRdb gives none. CDR1 is TVYSNPD, CDR2 GDNSRS, per germline (reference sequence). V lost 3 bases, J lost 10 bases, and 26 bases stayed unmatched. The CDR3 has 19 residues. The CDR3 nucleotides are TGTGCCTTCCCCAACTTCCTACCTCCGAGTACTGGGGGATACGGAGGACTCATCTTT. This encodes CAFPNFLPPSTGGYGGLIF.

This clone rates as large. Other DNA sequences in this specimen translate into the identical CDR3. The J gene is TRDJ3, the V gene TRDV2; 11 bases are shared with TRDD3. Germline CDR1 is GEAIGNYY and CDR2 is EKD. The CDR3 runs to 18 residues. With 2 bases clipped from V and 2 bases from J, the junction kept 4 bases outside the gene matches. DNA for the CDR3: TGTGCCTGTGACAAAATACTGGGGGATACCTGGGACACCCGACAGATGTTTTTC. The encoded protein is CACDKILGDTWDTRQMFF.

A remark on this clone: A read error likely explains why the TCRdb protein, taken from a much larger clone, differs from this DNA's translation at residue 8; the protein shown is translated from the DNA. V gene TRDV3 combines with J gene TRDJ1; 8 bases map to TRDD3. The J gene comes from matching the DNA to germline here; TCRdb lacks it. V shed 3 bases, J shed 2 bases, and the junction held 17 bases outside the gene matches. The germline V gene has CDR1 TVYSNPD and CDR2 GDNSRS (reference sequence). This CDR3 region has 17 residues. The CDR3 DNA sequence: TGTGCCTTCCACCACCTTACGTGGGATACGCGTACCGATAAACTCATCTTT. Translation: CAFHHLTWDTRTDKLIF. The whole variable domain, remainder taken from reference TRDV3 and TRDJ1, is CDKVTQSSPDQTVASGSEVVLLCTYDTVYSNPDLFWYRIRPDYSFQFVFYGDNSRSEGADFTQGRFSVKHILTQKAFHLVISPVRTEDSATYYCAFHHLTWDTRTDKLIFGKGTRVTVEP.

Concerning this clone: This DNA's translation differs at residue 9 from TCRdb's protein, which comes from a much larger clone; a read error is likely, and the protein shown is translated from the DNA. Distinct nucleotide sequences in the sample also encode this CDR3. This chain joins TRDV3 and TRDJ1; the D gene is possibly TRDD3 (6 bases). The J gene, left out of TCRdb, was set here by checking the DNA against germline. This CDR3 has 17 residues. Trimming took 3 bases from V and 2 from J, leaving 25 bases between them. From germline, CDR1 is TVYSNPD and CDR2 GDNSRS (reference sequence). The CDR3 region is CAFHHLTGETRTDKLIF. In DNA form, the CDR3 reads TGTGCCTTCCACCACCTTACGGGGGAGACGCGTACCGATAAACTCATCTTT.

On this clone: This likely stems from a read error, as it lies one base from a far larger clone. The chain recombines TRDV2 with TRDJ2; 10 bases are a match to TRDD3. There are 15 residues in the CDR3. From germline, CDR1 is GEAIGNYY and CDR2 EKD. The chain's CDR3 is CACDILGDLAAQLFF. CDR3 nucleotide sequence: TGTGCCTGTGACATACTGGGGGATTTGGCAGCACAACTCTTCTTT.

Concerning this clone: This sequence is one base from a far larger clone and is likely a read error. This chain uses TRDV2 with TRDJ2; 8 bases agree with TRDD3. Germline assignment: CDR1 GEAIGNYY and CDR2 EKD. The CDR3 spans 14 residues. This CDR3 is CACATWGMTAQLFF. The CDR3 nucleotides read TGTGCCTGTGCCACCTGGGGGATGACAGCACAACTCTTCTTT.

This clone was seen a single time. Since a far larger clone is one base different, this is likely a read error. The J gene was reported as TRDJ1; the V gene went uncalled; the table's D call TRDD3 went unverified against the DNA. This CDR3 is 18 amino acids long. The CDR3 reads CAFNCPSDLKDTLDKLIF. The CDR3 coding sequence is TGTGCCTTTAATTGCCCCTCAGACTTGAAGGATACCCTCGATAAACTCATCTTT.

Of note for this clone: A far larger clone is one base from this, pointing to a likely read error. Within the sample, other DNA sequences also encode this same CDR3. The chain carries TRDV1 and TRDJ1; TRDD3 matches at 10 bases. Because TCRdb records no J gene, it was assigned here through a match of the DNA to germline. CDR1 TSWWSYY and CDR2 QGS come from the germline V gene. This CDR3 region has 17 residues. For the CDR3, the DNA is TGTGCCCTTGGGGAACCGGGGTGGGGGATACTAACCGATAAACTCATCTTT. The encoded protein is CALGEPGWGILTDKLIF.

By frequency in the sample, this clone is hyperexpanded. The rearrangement links TRDV1 to TRDJ1, with a tentative D call TRDD3 (5 bases). This CDR3 has 19 residues. Trimming removed 1 base at V and 0 bases at J, with 21 bases between. Germline lookup yields CDR1 TSWWSYY and CDR2 QGS. CDR3 in amino acids: CALGEQGLPNWTYTDKLIF. CDR3 nucleotide sequence: TGTGCTCTTGGGGAACAGGGGCTACCGAACTGGACCTACACCGATAAACTCATCTTT.

This clone was picked up a small number of times. A far larger clone differs by one base, so this is likely a read error. This chain connects TRDV1 to TRDJ1; the match to TRDD3 covers 10 bases. The V segment lost 0 bases and the J segment 0 bases; nucleotides outside the gene matches: 19. CDR1 and CDR2 from the germline V gene are TSWWSYY and QGS. There are 22 residues in the CDR3. CDR3 nucleotides: TGTGCTCTTGGGGAACTTTCCTTCTTTACACACTGGGGGATCGCGGACACCGATAAACTCATCTTT. The encoded protein is CALGELSFFTHWGIADTDKLIF.

About this clone: A read error is the likely source, as a far larger clone sits one nucleotide away. The V call is TRDV1, the J call TRDJ1, with 10 bases lining up with TRDD3. Since TCRdb gives no J gene, matching the DNA to germline was used here to assign it. The CDR3 is 17 amino acids. Per the germline V gene, CDR1 is TSWWSYY and CDR2 is QGS. The ends lost 1 base at V and 6 bases at J; junction bases unmatched: 11. The CDR3: CALGEPGWGILTNKLIF. CDR3 nucleotide sequence: TGTGCTCTTGGGGAACCGGGGTGGGGGATACTAACCAATAAACTCATCTTT.

On this clone: The TCRdb protein comes from a much larger clone and disagrees with this DNA's translation at residue 5, likely due to a read error; the protein given here is derived from the DNA. J is TRDJ1 and V is TRDV2; no clear D. Here the J gene was assigned by germline matching of the DNA, as TCRdb has none. This CDR3 has 16 amino acids. Germline V gene sequence: CDR1 GEAIGNYY, CDR2 EKD. The V and J ends lost 2 bases and 0 bases respectively, with 15 bases between them. The CDR3 DNA reads TGTGCCTGTGACATGCTCGTCACTTCGTACACCGATAAACTCATCTTT. This sequence encodes CACDMLVTSYTDKLIF.

About this clone: The protein that TCRdb holds for this DNA derives from a much larger clone and differs from the translated DNA at residue 10, which likely indicates a read error; the protein shown here is translated from the DNA. This sequence joins TRDV1 and TRDJ1; no reliable D call. The J gene was not available in TCRdb and was assigned here by matching the DNA to germline segments. CDR1 TSWWSYY and CDR2 QGS come from the germline V gene. V lost 1 base, J lost 0 bases, and 21 bases lay in between. CDR3 length: 19 residues. In DNA, the CDR3 is TGTGCTCTTGGGGAACAGGGGCTACCGAGCTGGACCTACACCGATAAACTCATCTTT. It yields the protein CALGEQGLPSWTYTDKLIF.

The sample holds a few counts of this clone. This probably arose from a read error, given a far larger clone one base away. The sample holds other DNA sequences that translate to the same CDR3. This sequence joins TRDV1 and TRDJ1; perhaps D is TRDD2 or TRDD3 (5 bases each). In the absence of a J gene in TCRdb, the DNA was matched to germline to assign it here. The germline gives CDR1 TSWWSYY, CDR2 QGS. This CDR3 contains 19 residues. The CDR3 DNA follows: TGTGCTCTTGGGGAACAGGGGCTACCGAACTGGACCTACACTGATAAACTCATCTTT. Protein product: CALGEQGLPNWTYTDKLIF.

Of note for this clone: For this DNA, TCRdb reports the protein of a much larger clone, which diverges at residue 3, most likely from a read error; the protein presented here is translated directly from the DNA. The chain carries TRDV1 and TRDJ1; 10 nucleotides match TRDD3. Here the J gene came from matching the DNA to germline, since TCRdb omits it. This CDR3 contains 17 residues. The germline V gene encodes CDR1 TSWWSYY and CDR2 QGS. The CDR3 DNA follows: TGTGCTCATGGGGAACCGGGGTGGGGGATACTAACCGATAAACTCATCTTT. Translating it yields CAHGEPGWGILTDKLIF.

Details on this clone: TCRdb's protein, taken from a much larger clone, differs from this DNA's translation at residue 13, likely owing to a read error; the protein displayed comes from the DNA. The chain recombines TRDV2 with TRDJ3; 11 bases align to TRDD3. CDR1 is GEAIGNYY, CDR2 EKD, per germline. This CDR3 has 18 amino acids. The CDR3 spells CACDILGDSSWDIRQMFF. The DNA for the CDR3 is TGTGCCTGTGACATACTGGGGGATAGCTCCTGGGACATCCGACAGATGTTTTTC.

About this clone itself: The protein TCRdb gives is from a much larger clone and does not agree with this DNA's translation at residue 7, likely a read error; the protein shown here comes from the DNA. This sequence joins TRDV2 and TRDJ1; D remains ambiguous. TCRdb is silent on the J gene; assignment here came from matching the DNA to germline. Looked up from germline, CDR1 is GEAIGNYY and CDR2 is EKD. CDR3 length equals 16 residues. The V gene lost 1 base and the J gene lost 0 bases, with 14 bases spanning the gap. The CDR3 spells CACDTLITSYTDKLIF. In DNA, the CDR3 is TGTGCCTGTGACACGCTCATCACTTCGTACACCGATAAACTCATCTTT.

This clone has more than one count but fewer than ten. A far larger clone differs by one base, so this is likely a read error. The identical CDR3 is also encoded by other nucleotide sequences in the sample. The J gene is TRDJ1, the V gene TRDV1, with unresolved D. TCRdb is silent on the J gene; assignment here came from matching the DNA to germline. The CDR3 loop spans 18 amino acids. The germline CDR1 and CDR2 sequences are TSWWSYY and QGS. V lost 3 bases and J lost 1, with 21 bases in between. In DNA, the CDR3 is TGTGCTCTTGGGGAGGACCCTCATAAAAACACTACCACCGATAAACTCATCTTT. This gives the protein CALGEDPHKNTTTDKLIF.

This clone was counted a few times. A read error likely explains this, since a far larger clone differs by one base. J is TRDJ1 and V is TRDV1; D is unclear. The CDR3 is made up of 14 amino acids. CDR1 is TSWWSYY, CDR2 QGS, per germline. Written as DNA, the CDR3 is TGTGCTCTTGGAAAATCTCGCTACACCGATAAACCCATCTTT. This codes for CALGKSRYTDKPIF.

This clone was observed a few times. A read error is likely here: a far larger clone is one base away. This chain connects TRDV2 to TRDJ1; TRDD3 agrees at 8 bases. The CDR3 is made up of 17 amino acids. Germline-derived CDR1 and CDR2 are GEAIGNYY and EKD. In nucleotides, the CDR3 is TGTGCCAGTGACTCGCGGGGATACCGGACGTACACCGATAAACTCATCTTT. It is translated as CASDSRGYRTYTDKLIF.

The chain joins TRDV2 to TRDJ2, with 13 bases matching TRDD3. TCRdb is silent on the J gene; assignment here came from matching the DNA to germline. CDR3 size: 17 residues. Germline V lookup: CDR1 GEAIGNYY, CDR2 EKD. V was clipped by 2 bases and J by 4 bases; unmatched bases: 6. CDR3 in amino acids: CACDILGDTTETAQLFF. CDR3 DNA: TGTGCCTGTGACATACTGGGGGATACGACGGAGACAGCACAACTCTTCTTT.

In regard to this clone: This DNA's translation and the protein TCRdb lists, from a much larger clone, do not match at residue 11, likely due to a read error; the protein shown is translated from the DNA. The chain carries TRDV1 and TRDJ1; 10 positions agree with TRDD3. The J gene was not available in TCRdb and was assigned here by matching the DNA to germline segments. J lost 2 bases, V lost 1 base, and 7 bases had no gene match. The CDR3 is 17 amino acids. Germline V gene sequence: CDR1 TSWWSYY, CDR2 QGS. This CDR3 is CALGEPGWGIPTDKLIF. The DNA for the CDR3 is TGTGCTCTTGGGGAACCGGGGTGGGGGATACCGACCGATAAACTCATCTTT.

This clone has more than one count but fewer than ten. A far more abundant clone sits one base away, making this likely a read error. The chain couples TRDV2 to TRDJ2; 10 bases agree with TRDD3. TCRdb leaves out the J gene; it was filled in here by matching the DNA to germline. From germline, CDR1 is GEAIGNYY and CDR2 EKD. The CDR3 loop spans 15 amino acids. CDR3 in DNA: TGTGCCTGTGACATACTGGGGGATTTGATAGCACAACTCTTCTTT. Translating it yields CACDILGDLIAQLFF.

About this clone: The protein TCRdb gives is from a much larger clone and does not agree with this DNA's translation at residue 8, likely a read error; the protein shown here comes from the DNA. The chain employs TRDV3 and TRDJ1, with D perhaps TRDD3 (6 bases). The V gene lost 1 base and the J gene lost 4 bases, with 28 bases spanning the gap. Per the germline V gene, CDR1 is TVYSNPD and CDR2 is GDNSRS (reference sequence). This CDR3 has 18 amino acids. In DNA form, the CDR3 reads TGTGCCTTTAATTGCCCCTCAGCCGTGAAGGATACCCTCGATAAACTCATCTTT. It codes for CAFNCPSAVKDTLDKLIF. Filled out from reference TRDV3 and TRDJ1, the complete variable domain reads CDKVTQSSPDQTVASGSEVVLLCTYDTVYSNPDLFWYRIRPDYSFQFVFYGDNSRSEGADFTQGRFSVKHILTQKAFHLVISPVRTEDSATYYCAFNCPSAVKDTLDKLIFGKGTRVTVEP.

With respect to this clone: One base separates it from a far larger clone, so it is likely a read error. Other DNA variants within this sample encode the same CDR3. The gene calls are TRDV2 and TRDJ2; no clear D gene. The J gene, absent from TCRdb, was called here by matching the DNA to germline. Germline V gene sequence: CDR1 GEAIGNYY, CDR2 EKD. This CDR3 contains 16 residues. V lost 3 bases and J lost 0, with 13 bases in between. CDR3: CACDSPWTALTAQLFF. The CDR3, as DNA: TGTGCCTGTGACTCTCCCTGGACTGCTTTGACAGCACAACTCTTCTTT.

For this clone: TCRdb's protein for this DNA is that of a much larger clone and differs from the translation at residue 13, likely a read error; the protein shown is the DNA translation. This chain links TRDV1 with TRDJ1; the D gene is possibly TRDD3 (5 bases). TCRdb leaves out the J gene; it was filled in here by matching the DNA to germline. CDR3 length: 19 amino acids. Trimming removed 1 base at V and 0 bases at J, with 21 bases between. CDR1 is TSWWSYY, CDR2 QGS, per germline. Here the CDR3 reads CALGEQGLPNWTHTDKLIF. DNA of the CDR3: TGTGCTCTTGGGGAACAGGGGCTACCGAACTGGACCCACACCGATAAACTCATCTTT.

Concerning this clone itself: The likely explanation is a read error, given a far larger clone one base away. The chain is built from TRDV1 and TRDJ1; 10 nucleotides line up with TRDD3. The germline V gene has CDR1 TSWWSYY and CDR2 QGS. This CDR3 comprises 17 residues. The CDR3 spells CALEESYSTGGLIKLIF. Here the CDR3 DNA reads TGTGCTCTTGAGGAAAGCTACAGTACTGGGGGATTGATTAAACTCATCTTT.